This record covers a single T cell receptor beta chain. How the authors handled the data: Reference gene primer amplification gave nucleated cell count estimates. The method was immunoSEQ multiplex PCR; TCRdb's version includes in-frame clones alone and lacks a portion of them. V, J and clone size reflect that table, while D and trimming were determined from the DNA. The data show 65,000 to 70,000 clones, about 82% seen once. The sample is drawn from a study of blood T cell repertoires in COVID-19. Study in general: From the United States, Italy and Spain came samples of acute and convalescent COVID-19. The analysed material was cDNA or gDNA that came from T cells, B-cell-depleted T cells, or PBMCs.

Trimming cost V 4 bases and J 5 bases; bases outside gene matches: 5. Germline-derived CDR1 and CDR2 are SGHRS and YFSETQ. This CDR3 is built from 14 residues. The sample was peripheral blood. V is TRBV5-1 and J is TRBJ1-4; 7 bases agree with TRBD1. The clonotype comes from a man over 45 with acute or convalescent COVID-19. The CDR3 region is CASSPRQGNEKLFF. The CDR3 DNA reads TGCGCCAGCAGCCCACGACAGGGAAATGAAAAACTGTTTTTT.